Ten or more counts support the clone carrying this T cell receptor (beta chain). Its target is unknown. This record comes from a study of T-cell reconstitution after alpha-beta-depleted transplantation in children. Findings of the study overall: For some patients, TCRbeta diversity was high at day 60 because of recipient T cells and thymic progenitors that survived. From newly produced T cells came most of the T-cell counts and diversity one year after transplant.

Trimming shortened V by 1 base and J by 6 bases, and 16 bases separated the two germline ends. Germline V gives CDR1 MNHEY, CDR2 SMNVEV (reference sequence). The CDR3 totals 16 residues. As it was prepared, the TCRbeta library received unique molecular identifiers. TCRdb passed the PCR reads through MiXCR, listing each CDR3 protein once. The sample lists over 45,000 distinct CDR3 sequences, approximately 6% occurring once. Sequences were derived from PBMCs, mostly from graft donor cells, sampled 60 days after TCRalphabeta/CD19-depleted stem cell transplant. The source is a female patient aged 2 to 10 who had a stem cell transplant for aplastic anemia, so the T cells may come from the graft donor. The chain joins TRBV27 to TRBJ2-1; D is tentatively TRBD1 or TRBD2 (5 bases each). DNA for the CDR3: TGTGCCAGCAGTTTATTCGGGGCCGTTCGACCCAATGAGCAGTTCTTC. Amino acid sequence: CASSLFGAVRPNEQFF.